The T cell receptor beta chain described here comes from a study of OX40 agonist ivuxolimab in advanced cancers. The CDR3 is 14 amino acids. CDR1 and CDR2 from the germline V gene are MDHEN and SYDVKM. Trimming pared 3 bases from V and 6 bases from J, leaving 11 bases between. Assay: immunoSEQ multiplex PCR; the TCRdb copy retains only in-frame clones and omits some. The data show roughly 56,000 clones, 84% seen once. This clone has only one observation. The TCR sequence derives from an adult with an advanced solid tumor such as melanoma, head and neck, liver or kidney cancer. The material was CD4+ or CD8+ T cells sorted from blood, obtained in a trial of the OX40 agonist ivuxolimab. V is TRBV28 and J is TRBJ1-4, with D maybe TRBD1 (6 bases). As DNA, the CDR3 is TGTGCCAGCAGTTTCTGGGGGGGCGATGAAAAACTGTTTTTT. This gives the protein CASSFWGGDEKLFF. Filled out from reference TRBV28 and TRBJ1-4, the complete variable domain reads DVKVTQSSRYLVKRTGEKVFLECVQDMDHENMFWYRQDPGLGLRLIYFSYDVKMKEKGDIPEGYSVSREKKERFSLILESASTNQTSMYLCASSFWGGDEKLFFGSGTQLSVL.